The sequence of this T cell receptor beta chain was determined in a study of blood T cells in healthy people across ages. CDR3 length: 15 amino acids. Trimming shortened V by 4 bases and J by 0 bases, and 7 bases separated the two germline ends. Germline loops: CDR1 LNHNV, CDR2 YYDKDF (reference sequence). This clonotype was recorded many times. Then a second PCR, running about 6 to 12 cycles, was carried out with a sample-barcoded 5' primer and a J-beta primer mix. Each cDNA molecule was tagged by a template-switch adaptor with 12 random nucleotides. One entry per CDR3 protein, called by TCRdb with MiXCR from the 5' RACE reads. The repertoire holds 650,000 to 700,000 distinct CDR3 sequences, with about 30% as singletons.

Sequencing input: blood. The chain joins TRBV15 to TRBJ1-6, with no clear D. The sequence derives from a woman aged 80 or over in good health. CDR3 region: CATSIGDSYNSPLHF. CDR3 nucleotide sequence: TGTGCCACCAGCATCGGAGACTCCTATAATTCACCCCTCCACTTT. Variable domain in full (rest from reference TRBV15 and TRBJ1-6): DAMVIQNPRYQVTQFGKPVTLSCSQTLNHNVMYWYQQKSSQAPKLLFHYYDKDFNNEADTPDNFQSRRPNTSFCFLDIRSPGLGDTAMYLCATSIGDSYNSPLHFGNGTRLTVT.